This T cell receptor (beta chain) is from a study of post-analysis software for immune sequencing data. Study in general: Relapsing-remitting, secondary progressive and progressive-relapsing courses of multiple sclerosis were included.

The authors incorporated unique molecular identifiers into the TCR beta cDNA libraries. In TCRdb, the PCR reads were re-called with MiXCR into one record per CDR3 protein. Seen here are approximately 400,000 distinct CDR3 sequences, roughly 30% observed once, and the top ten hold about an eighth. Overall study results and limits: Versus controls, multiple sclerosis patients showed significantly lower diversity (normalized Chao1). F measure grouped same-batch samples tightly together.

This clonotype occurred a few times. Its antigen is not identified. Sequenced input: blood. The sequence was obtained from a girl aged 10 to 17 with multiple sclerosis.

The CDR3 bases are TGTGCCAGCAGTTTCCAGGGGAGGTATGGCTACACCTTC. Translation gives CASSFQGRYGYTF. This sequence joins TRBV12-3 or TRBV12-4 and TRBJ1-2, with D possibly matching TRBD1 (6 bases). Between the trimmed V and J ends, which lost 3 bases and 5 bases, there was a span of 10 bases. The CDR3 runs 13 residues.